A selection of T cell receptor beta chains follows, all from one sample in a study of T cells in Graves' hyperthyroidism and ophthalmopathy. MiXCR was run by TCRdb on the multiplex PCR reads, yielding one entry per CDR3 protein. The table records hundreds of thousands of distinct CDR3 sequences, around a fifth of them present only once. The sample comprised blood. The receptors originated from a woman between 65 and 79 years old with Graves' ophthalmopathy. Each CDR3 is given with its conserved first and last residue. A D gene is named only where the DNA matches it firmly. The size entry is marked missing in some rows and otherwise reads once, few, many or a size class.

size: few
J: TRBJ2-1
length: 15
V: TRBV18
D: .
DNA: TGTGCCAGCTCACCGGGTTGGGGTGCCTACAATGAGCAGTTCTTC
CDR3: CASSPGWGAYNEQFF

size: .
J: TRBJ1-6
length: 15
V: TRBV7-9
D: .
DNA: TGTGCCAGCAGCACGGACTCTTCACTAAAATCACCCCTCCACTTT
CDR3: CASSTDSSLKSPLHF

size: many
J: TRBJ1-1
length: 13
V: TRBV12-3/TRBV12-4
D: TRBD1
DNA: TGTGCCTGCCTTAAGGGGGCTGTGCCTGAAGCTTTCTTT
CDR3: CACLKGAVPEAFF

size: many
J: TRBJ2-7
length: 15
V: TRBV11-1
D: TRBD2
DNA: TGTGCCAGCAGCTCGTCATGGGGGGGACCTTACGAGCAGTACTTC
CDR3: CASSSSWGGPYEQYF

size: many
J: TRBJ2-1
length: 15
V: TRBV3-1
D: TRBD2
DNA: TGTGCCAGCAGCCAAGACCTAGCGGGAGCCAATGAGCAGTTCTTC
CDR3: CASSQDLAGANEQFF

size: .
J: TRBJ1-2
length: 14
V: TRBV13
D: .
DNA: TGTGCCAGCAGTTCCACAGACTCAGGCTATGGCTACACCTTC
CDR3: CASSSTDSGYGYTF

size: few
J: TRBJ1-1
length: 14
V: TRBV3-1
D: .
DNA: TGTGCCAGCAGCCAAGTATCTGGGGGATCTGAAGCTTTCTTT
CDR3: CASSQVSGGSEAFF

size: few
J: TRBJ1-1
length: 13
V: TRBV4-2
D: .
DNA: TGTGCCAGCAGCCAAGATTGGGACGTAGGGGCTTTCTTT
CDR3: CASSQDWDVGAFF

size: few
J: TRBJ2-7
length: 14
V: TRBV3-1
D: TRBD2
DNA: TGTGCCAGCGGATTAGCGGGAGCTTCCTACGAGCAGTACTTC
CDR3: CASGLAGASYEQYF

size: .
J: TRBJ2-3
length: 14
V: TRBV7-6
D: TRBD1
DNA: TGTGCCAGCAGCCCCTCGACAGGGTTCGATACGCAGTATTTT
CDR3: CASSPSTGFDTQYF

size: few
J: TRBJ1-5
length: 14
V: TRBV6-1
D: .
DNA: TGTGCCAGCAGTCGCAACCAGGGTATTCAGCCCCAGCATTTT
CDR3: CASSRNQGIQPQHF

size: few
J: TRBJ1-1
length: 11
V: TRBV30
D: .
DNA: TGTGCCGGGGCCGCCGAGGGGCGAGCTTTCTTT
CDR3: CAGAAEGRAFF

size: many
J: TRBJ2-3
length: 14
V: TRBV2
D: .
DNA: TGTGCCAGCACGGACGGGGGAAGCACAGATACGCAGTATTTT
CDR3: CASTDGGSTDTQYF

size: .
J: TRBJ1-2
length: 13
V: TRBV20-1
D: .
DNA: TGCAGGGTAGAATGGGACGGCAACTATGGCTACACCTTC
CDR3: CRVEWDGNYGYTF

size: many
J: TRBJ2-2
length: 12
V: TRBV7-2
D: .
DNA: TGTGCCAGCAGCTTAGAGAGGGGGGAGCTGTTTTTT
CDR3: CASSLERGELFF

size: .
J: TRBJ2-4
length: 11
V: TRBV6-1
D: .
DNA: TGTGCCAGCAGAGTCAGGGACAAAGAGTACTTC
CDR3: CASRVRDKEYF

size: few
J: TRBJ2-7
length: 15
V: TRBV2
D: .
DNA: TGTGCCAGCAACCACGCGGGCCTGGGCTCCTACGAGCAGTACTTC
CDR3: CASNHAGLGSYEQYF

size: .
J: TRBJ2-1
length: 14
V: TRBV12-3/TRBV12-4
D: .
DNA: TGTGCCAGCAAGATTAGCGGCACCTACAATGAGCAGTTCTTC
CDR3: CASKISGTYNEQFF

size: .
J: TRBJ1-1
length: 14
V: TRBV19
D: TRBD1
DNA: TGTGCCAGTAGTGCCTCGACAGGGCGCACTGAAGCTTTCTTT
CDR3: CASSASTGRTEAFF

size: many
J: TRBJ2-5
length: 14
V: TRBV12-3/TRBV12-4
D: TRBD1
DNA: TGTGCCAGCAGTTTGGGACAGGGTATGGAGACCCAGTACTTC
CDR3: CASSLGQGMETQYF

size: few
J: TRBJ1-2
length: 12
V: TRBV3-1
D: .
DNA: TGTGCCAGCAGCCAGGTGCTTCTTGGCTACACCTTC
CDR3: CASSQVLLGYTF

size: .
J: TRBJ1-2
length: 13
V: TRBV6-9
D: TRBD1
DNA: TGTGCCAGCAGTTTGACAGGGATAAGTGGCTACACCTTC
CDR3: CASSLTGISGYTF

size: many
J: TRBJ2-7
length: 15
V: TRBV7-2
D: .
DNA: TGTGCCAGCAGCCCACCAGGGGTTAGGTCCTACGAGCAGTACTTC
CDR3: CASSPPGVRSYEQYF

size: many
J: TRBJ2-3
length: 13
V: TRBV12-3/TRBV12-4
D: .
DNA: TGTGCCAGCAGTTGGGTACCGACAGATACGCAGTATTTT
CDR3: CASSWVPTDTQYF

size: .
J: TRBJ2-3
length: 18
V: TRBV30
D: TRBD2
DNA: TGTGCCTGGAGTTCGAGGACTAGCGGGAGTTGGAGCACAGATACGCAGTATTTT
CDR3: CAWSSRTSGSWSTDTQYF

size: many
J: TRBJ2-1
length: 18
V: TRBV11-2
D: .
DNA: TGTGCCAGCAGCTTAGGTTCTCCCTACGGGAGCTCCTACAATGAGCAGTTCTTC
CDR3: CASSLGSPYGSSYNEQFF

size: .
J: TRBJ2-5
length: 13
V: TRBV10-3
D: .
DNA: TGTGCCATCAGTTTAGTGGGAGAGGAGACCCAGTACTTC
CDR3: CAISLVGEETQYF

size: few
J: TRBJ1-2
length: 14
V: TRBV3-1
D: TRBD1
DNA: TGTGCCAGCAGCCACTCAGGACAGGGACGGGGCTACACCTTC
CDR3: CASSHSGQGRGYTF

size: .
J: TRBJ2-7
length: 15
V: TRBV6-2/TRBV6-3
D: TRBD2
DNA: TGTGCCAGCAGCCTTCTAGCGGGAGGAATTGGCGAGCAGTACTTC
CDR3: CASSLLAGGIGEQYF

size: few
J: TRBJ2-1
length: 15
V: TRBV20-1
D: TRBD1
DNA: TGCAGTGCGCCTAAAACGGGACAGGGGTGGGATGAGCAGTTCTTC
CDR3: CSAPKTGQGWDEQFF

size: .
J: TRBJ2-1
length: 13
V: TRBV9
D: .
DNA: TGTGCCAGCAGCGTACACCTAGGGAATGAGCAGTTCTTC
CDR3: CASSVHLGNEQFF

size: few
J: TRBJ2-3
length: 13
V: TRBV10-2
D: .
DNA: TGCGCCAGCAGTGAGTCGGGGAGGGATACGCAGTATTTT
CDR3: CASSESGRDTQYF

size: .
J: TRBJ2-4
length: 19
V: TRBV7-2
D: TRBD2
DNA: TGTGCCAGCAGCTTATGGTTACTAGCGGGAGGTGGGGCCAAAAACATTCAGTACTTC
CDR3: CASSLWLLAGGGAKNIQYF

size: .
J: TRBJ2-3
length: 14
V: TRBV10-1
D: .
DNA: TGCGCCAGCAGTGAGTCACACTTCAGTGGTACGCAGTATTTT
CDR3: CASSESHFSGTQYF

size: .
J: TRBJ2-5
length: 15
V: TRBV19
D: .
DNA: TGTGCCAGTAGTATAGCCGGACAGAGCTCAGGGACCCAGTACTTC
CDR3: CASSIAGQSSGTQYF

size: .
J: TRBJ2-1
length: 17
V: TRBV6-2/TRBV6-3
D: TRBD2
DNA: TGTGCCAGCAGTTCAATATGGACTAGCGGAGATTACAATGAGCAGTTCTTC
CDR3: CASSSIWTSGDYNEQFF

size: many
J: TRBJ2-3
length: 14
V: TRBV7-3
D: TRBD2
DNA: TGTGCCAGCAGCCTGGGACTAGCGGGGTATACGCAGTATTTT
CDR3: CASSLGLAGYTQYF

size: .
J: TRBJ2-7
length: 15
V: TRBV11-2
D: TRBD2
DNA: TGTGCCAGCAGTCACGGACTAGCGGGAGGCCACGAGCAGTACTTC
CDR3: CASSHGLAGGHEQYF

size: many
J: TRBJ2-5
length: 13
V: TRBV7-2
D: .
DNA: TGTGCCAGCAGCTCCCAACTTAGCGAGACCCAGTACTTC
CDR3: CASSSQLSETQYF

size: .
J: TRBJ2-5
length: 14
V: TRBV6-1
D: .
DNA: TGTGCCAGCAGCAAACAGGGATGGAAAGAGACCCAGTACTTC
CDR3: CASSKQGWKETQYF

size: few
J: TRBJ2-7
length: 15
V: TRBV6-2/TRBV6-3
D: .
DNA: TGTGCCAGCAGATTCACTTGGAGAGGCTCCTACGAGCAGTACTTC
CDR3: CASRFTWRGSYEQYF

size: few
J: TRBJ1-2
length: 13
V: TRBV5-6
D: TRBD1
DNA: TGTGCCAGCAGCACGGGACAGAGTAATGGCTACACCTTC
CDR3: CASSTGQSNGYTF

size: .
J: TRBJ2-3
length: 15
V: TRBV7-9
D: TRBD2
DNA: TGTGCCAGCAGCTTGGTAGCGGGAGCGTTAGATACGCAGTATTTT
CDR3: CASSLVAGALDTQYF

size: many
J: TRBJ2-1
length: 14
V: TRBV24-1
D: TRBD2
DNA: TGTGCCACCAGTCTCAGCGGGAGGATCTATGAGCAGTTCTTC
CDR3: CATSLSGRIYEQFF

size: .
J: TRBJ2-7
length: 13
V: TRBV6-1
D: .
DNA: TGTGCCAGCAGTAAGACTACCTCCTACGAGCAGTACTTC
CDR3: CASSKTTSYEQYF

size: few
J: TRBJ2-7
length: 16
V: TRBV9
D: TRBD2
DNA: TGTGCCAGCAGCGTAGGGTCTAGCGGGATAGGTTACGAGCAGTACTTC
CDR3: CASSVGSSGIGYEQYF

size: .
J: TRBJ1-5
length: 14
V: TRBV20-1
D: .
DNA: TGCAGTGCTAGAAAGGGAGGATTCAATCAGCCCCAGCATTTT
CDR3: CSARKGGFNQPQHF

size: few
J: TRBJ2-7
length: 13
V: TRBV4-1
D: TRBD2
DNA: TGCGCCAGCAGCCGTCCGGGGGGCTACGAGCAGTACTTC
CDR3: CASSRPGGYEQYF